This TCR beta chain was documented in a study of T cell responses to AZD1222 COVID-19 vaccine. Profiled with immunoSEQ multiplex PCR; TCRdb holds only in-frame clones, not every one. Here the sample spans about 70,000 clones, about 85% being singletons. This CDR3 region has 13 residues. CDR1 SNHLY and CDR2 FYNNEI come from the germline V gene. The chain carries TRBV2 and TRBJ2-5, with 7 bases matching TRBD2. The sequence came from an adult in good health. This material consisted of peripheral blood, taken on day 0 of AZD1222 vaccination. The CDR3 DNA sequence: TGTGTCTGGGGGGGTAGCATTGGAGAGACCCAGTACTTC. Translated: CVWGGSIGETQYF.